These 28 T cell receptor beta chains came from one sample sequenced in a study of brain T cells in children with intractable seizures. Clones were read by immunoSEQ multiplex PCR, and TCRdb kept only the in-frame ones, dropping some. The sample holds 340,000 or so clones, 93% seen once. Sample time point: blood from clinic visit 5 months post-surgery; TSC patient then seizure free. Sequences were derived from peripheral blood, sampled more than 4 months after surgery. These TCRs come from a boy less than two years old with tuberous sclerosis and intractable seizures.

The rearrangement joins TRBV21-1 to TRBJ1-1; TRBD1, the table's D call, was not compared with the DNA. TRBV21-1 constitutes a pseudogene. This CDR3 contains 14 residues. DNA for the CDR3: TGTGCCAGCAGCAAAGGACAGGAGAACACTGAAGCTTTCTTT. Translating it yields CASSKGQENTEAFF.

In DNA form, the CDR3 reads TGTGCCAGCAGCTCCGGGACAGGGGACGAGCAGTACTTC. Translating gives CASSSGTGDEQYF. V gene TRBV7-9 combines with J gene TRBJ2-7; 10 nucleotides line up with TRBD1. V dropped 4 bases and J dropped 5; count of bases not matched to a gene: 2. Looked up from germline, CDR1 is SEHNR and CDR2 is FQNEAQ (reference sequence). CDR3 length: 13 residues.

The chain carries TRBV7-6 and TRBJ2-2; TRBD1 aligns across 9 bases. CDR3 size: 17 residues. Germline assignment: CDR1 SGHVS and CDR2 FNYEAQ. V dropped 1 base and J dropped 4; count of bases not matched to a gene: 7. The CDR3 sequence is CASSLETGQGPTGELFF. The CDR3 region has the DNA TGTGCCAGCAGCTTAGAAACGGGACAGGGTCCCACCGGGGAGCTGTTTTTT.

This clone has just a few counts. The same CDR3 can be traced to other DNA sequences in this sample. The chain uses TRBV3-1 (or the pseudogene TRBV3-2) and TRBJ1-5, with D perhaps matching TRBD1 (5 bases). The germline V gene has CDR1 LGHDT and CDR2 YNNKEL (reference sequence). This CDR3 contains 14 residues. Trimming shortened V by 2 bases and J by 1 base, and 6 bases separated the two germline ends. This CDR3 reads CASSQQGSNQPQHF. In DNA form, the CDR3 reads TGTGCCAGCAGCCAACAGGGAAGCAATCAGCCCCAGCATTTT.

This rearrangement joins TRBV5-6 to TRBJ2-3; maybe TRBD1 (6 bases). The length of the CDR3 is 15 residues. Germline V gives CDR1 SGHDT, CDR2 YYEEEE. Trimming removed 4 bases at V and 6 bases at J, with 18 bases between. The CDR3 nucleotides read TGTGCCAGCAGCCACGGGTGGGGGCGTAGGGATACGCAGTATTTT. Residues: CASSHGWGRRDTQYF.

The chain recombines TRBV5-1 with TRBJ2-1, with 14 bases that match TRBD2. Germline CDR1 is SGHRS and CDR2 is YFSETQ. This CDR3 comprises 15 residues. Unmatched junction bases numbered 8, after V lost 7 bases and J lost 8 bases. CDR3 in amino acids: CASYKGLAGADEQFF. The DNA for the CDR3 is TGCGCCAGCTACAAGGGACTAGCGGGAGCCGATGAGCAGTTCTTC.

V is TRBV3-1 (or the pseudogene TRBV3-2) and J is TRBJ2-1, with D possibly TRBD1 on 5 matching bases. The ends were cut back, 3 bases at V and 9 bases at J, with 12 bases in the middle. The CDR3 covers 13 residues. Per germline, CDR1 LGHDT and CDR2 YNNKEL (reference sequence). CDR3 sequence reads: CASSQGQGSEQFF. The CDR3 coding sequence is TGTGCCAGCAGCCAGGGGCAGGGAAGTGAGCAGTTCTTC.

The genes are TRBV6-6 and TRBJ2-7; D unresolved. The CDR3 contains 12 residues. Germline V lookup: CDR1 MNHNY, CDR2 SVGAGI (reference sequence). V lost 6 bases and J lost 6, with 12 bases in between. The CDR3 loop is CASSLVSAEQYF. DNA for the CDR3: TGTGCCAGCAGCCTTGTTTCCGCCGAGCAGTACTTC.

This clone has a single count. The chain joins TRBV2 to TRBJ1-6, with TRBD1 matching over 8 bases. Germline lookup yields CDR1 SNHLY and CDR2 FYNNEI. J gave up 7 bases and V 6 bases, and 8 bases lay outside the gene matches. This CDR3 comprises 15 residues. The CDR3 is CASSGYQGANSPLHF. The DNA of the CDR3 is TGTGCCAGCAGCGGGTACCAGGGGGCGAATTCACCCCTCCACTTT.

This clone was observed once. This chain connects TRBV14 to TRBJ2-5; 11 positions match TRBD2. The CDR3 is 15 amino acids. Germline V CDR1 and CDR2: SGHDN, FVKESK. The junction had 3 bases not matched to a gene; V was cut back by 5 bases and J by 1 base. DNA for the CDR3: TGTGCCAGCAGCATGGGACTAGCGGCCCAAGAGACCCAGTACTTC. Residues: CASSMGLAAQETQYF. The full variable domain, its missing parts supplied by reference TRBV14 and TRBJ2-5, is EAGVTQFPSHSVIEKGQTVTLRCDPISGHDNLYWYRRVMGKEIKFLLHFVKESKQDESGMPNNRFLAERTGGTYSTLKVQPAELEDSGVYFCASSMGLAAQETQYFGPGTRLLVL.

The chain uses TRBV28 and TRBJ2-1; TRBD1 matches 9 bases. The CDR3 extends over 15 amino acids. J lost 7 bases, V lost 6 bases, and 10 bases had no gene match. In germline, CDR1 is MDHEN, CDR2 SYDVKM. CDR3: CASSPNRGLRNEQFF. DNA for the CDR3: TGTGCCAGCAGCCCGAACAGGGGGCTACGGAATGAGCAGTTCTTC. Combining the CDR3 with reference TRBV28 and TRBJ2-1 gives the whole variable domain DVKVTQSSRYLVKRTGEKVFLECVQDMDHENMFWYRQDPGLGLRLIYFSYDVKMKEKGDIPEGYSVSREKKERFSLILESASTNQTSMYLCASSPNRGLRNEQFFGPGTRLTVL.

The V call is TRBV5-1, the J call TRBJ2-5; D is unresolved. Trimming cost V 4 bases and J 4 bases, with 17 bases left between them. The germline V gene has CDR1 SGHRS and CDR2 YFSETQ. There are 15 residues in the CDR3. This CDR3 is CASSPGSRLGETQYF. The CDR3 DNA reads as TGCGCCAGCAGCCCGGGCTCCAGGCTGGGAGAGACCCAGTACTTC. Based on the CDR3 plus reference TRBV5-1 and TRBJ2-5, the full variable domain is KAGVTQTPRYLIKTRGQQVTLSCSPISGHRSVSWYQQTPGQGLQFLFEYFSETQRNKGNFPGRFSGRQFSNSRSEMNVSTLELGDSALYLCASSPGSRLGETQYFGPGTRLLVL.

This sequence joins TRBV6-5 and TRBJ2-7; 8 bases fit TRBD2. The CDR3 runs 15 residues. J lost 3 bases, V lost 0 bases, and 4 bases had no gene match. Germline assignment: CDR1 MNHEY and CDR2 SVGAGI. DNA of the CDR3: TGTGCCAGCAGTTACTCGGGCGGGAGGCTCTACGAGCAGTACTTC. Translation: CASSYSGGRLYEQYF.

V gene TRBV5-5 combines with J gene TRBJ1-2; D is possibly TRBD1 (5 bases). Germline assignment: CDR1 SGHKS and CDR2 YYEKEE (reference sequence). The V end lost 0 bases, the J end lost 0 bases, and 9 bases lay between the germline ends. CDR3 size: 15 residues. CDR3: CASSLEGDTNYGYTF. The CDR3 nucleotides read TGTGCCAGCAGCTTGGAAGGGGATACTAACTATGGCTACACCTTC.

In DNA, the CDR3 is TGTGCCAGCAGCGGTCAGGGGGATTCTTACACTGAAGCTTTCTTT. It codes for CASSGQGDSYTEAFF. The chain employs TRBV7-2 and TRBJ1-1; 7 nucleotides align to TRBD1. V was clipped by 5 bases and J by 3 bases; unmatched bases: 9. Looked up from germline, CDR1 is SGHTA and CDR2 is FQGNSA. The CDR3 spans 15 residues.

J is TRBJ1-1 and V is TRBV7-9, with a weak D call TRBD1 (6 bases). The CDR3 is made up of 14 amino acids. The germline gives CDR1 SEHNR, CDR2 FQNEAQ (reference sequence). Trimming shortened V by 2 bases and J by 5 bases, and 12 bases separated the two germline ends. The CDR3 loop is CASSLTERGTEAFF. In DNA form, the CDR3 reads TGTGCCAGCAGCTTAACAGAAAGGGGGACTGAAGCTTTCTTT.

This chain joins TRBV5-4 and TRBJ2-7; D is uncertain. V dropped 3 bases and J dropped 2 bases, with 3 bases sitting between them. This CDR3 spans 11 amino acids. Germline V lookup: CDR1 SGHNT, CDR2 YYREEE (reference sequence). The CDR3 spells CASSSAYEQYF. CDR3 coding DNA: TGTGCCAGCAGCTCTGCCTACGAGCAGTACTTC.

This clone has only one observation. The chain uses TRBV28 and TRBJ2-7; D may be TRBD2 (5 bases). The CDR3 loop spans 15 amino acids. Between the trimmed V and J ends, which lost 5 bases and 4 bases, there was a span of 18 bases. CDR1 and CDR2 (germline): MDHEN, SYDVKM. The DNA of the CDR3 is TGTGCCAGCAGTGCCGGCACCGGGAAGCGATACGAGCAGTACTTC. It yields the protein CASSAGTGKRYEQYF.

This clone has only a few counts. The CDR3 coding sequence is TGTGCCACCACCCGAGGAGGGGGCCACACTGAAGCTTTCTTT. It translates to CATTRGGGHTEAFF. The V call is TRBV6-5, the J call TRBJ1-1, with TRBD1 identical over 7 bases. The trim removed 10 bases at V and 3 bases at J, leaving 11 bases unmatched. The germline gives CDR1 MNHEY, CDR2 SVGAGI. The CDR3 sequence is 14 residues long.

The chain combines TRBV19 with TRBJ2-3, with 8 bases that match TRBD2. This CDR3 has 17 amino acids. The V segment lost 5 bases and the J segment 0 bases; nucleotides outside the gene matches: 10. Germline loops: CDR1 LNHDA, CDR2 SQIVND (reference sequence). CDR3 sequence: CASSPSPSGPSTDTQYF. The CDR3 coding sequence is TGTGCCAGTAGTCCCTCCCCTAGCGGGCCTAGCACAGATACGCAGTATTTT.

The chain recombines TRBV5-4 with TRBJ2-1; 13 bases align to TRBD2. This CDR3 is built from 16 residues. From germline, CDR1 is SGHNT and CDR2 YYREEE (reference sequence). After removal of 5 bases from V and 5 bases from J, the junction contained 7 bases not matched to a gene. CDR3 sequence: CASRPGLAGPNNEQFF. The CDR3 nucleotides are TGTGCCAGCAGACCGGGACTAGCGGGGCCTAACAATGAGCAGTTCTTC.

V is TRBV9 and J is TRBJ1-2; D remains unclear. CDR3 length: 14 amino acids. V dropped 3 bases and J dropped 5 bases, with 14 bases sitting between them. Per germline, CDR1 SGDLS and CDR2 YYNGEE. The CDR3 here is CASSGAGGLYGYTF. The CDR3 region has the DNA TGTGCCAGCAGCGGGGCAGGAGGTCTATATGGCTACACCTTC.

The chain employs TRBV9 and TRBJ2-2; D unresolved. Germline V CDR1 and CDR2: SGDLS, YYNGEE. This CDR3 has 17 residues. The V end lost 0 bases, the J end lost 5 bases, and 17 bases lay between the germline ends. In DNA form, the CDR3 reads TGTGCCAGCAGCGTAGTCGGCCCTCTTTTTTTGACCGGGGAGCTGTTTTTT. It encodes CASSVVGPLFLTGELFF.

This clone showed up just a few times. The chain uses TRBV11-3 and TRBJ1-6; D remains unclear. The CDR3 is made up of 12 amino acids. V lost 2 bases and J lost 5, with 1 base in between. CDR1 SGHNT and CDR2 YENEEA come from the germline V gene. CDR3 nucleotides: TGTGCCAGCAGCTTAAATAATTCACCCCTCCACTTT. Translated: CASSLNNSPLHF.

This chain uses TRBV3-1 (or the pseudogene TRBV3-2) with TRBJ1-2; D possibly corresponds to TRBD1 (5 bases). This CDR3 contains 14 residues. Germline values: CDR1 LGHDT, CDR2 YNNKEL (reference sequence). Trimming cost V 4 bases and J 8 bases, with 17 bases left between them. In nucleotides, the CDR3 is TGTGCCAGCAGCCCCCCTGGGGACGGTTACGGCTACACCTTC. Amino acid sequence: CASSPPGDGYGYTF.

The chain links TRBV28 to TRBJ1-3; possible D gene TRBD1, 5 bases. This CDR3 has 16 amino acids. Trimming cost V 3 bases and J 0 bases, with 12 bases left between them. The germline CDR1 and CDR2 sequences are MDHEN and SYDVKM. Here the CDR3 reads CASSFMTDYSGNTIYF. The DNA for the CDR3 is TGTGCCAGCAGTTTTATGACAGACTACTCTGGAAACACCATATATTTT.

V and J are TRBV29-1 and TRBJ2-7; TRBD2 matches at 11 bases. Per the germline V gene, CDR1 is SQVTM and CDR2 is ANQGSEA. The CDR3 spans 19 residues. The V segment lost 2 bases and the J segment 0 bases; nucleotides outside the gene matches: 15. CDR3 DNA sequence: TGCAGCGTTGAACAAAGCGGAGCTAGCGGGAGGAGGAGCTCCTACGAGCAGTACTTC. This sequence encodes CSVEQSGASGRRSSYEQYF.

This clone was counted a single time. The rearrangement links TRBV25-1 to TRBJ2-2; D is unclear. Between the trimmed V and J ends, which lost 1 base and 5 bases, there was a span of 8 bases. CDR3 length: 14 residues. Per germline, CDR1 MGHDK and CDR2 SYGVNS. The CDR3 sequence: CASSEFVWTGELFF. In DNA, the CDR3 is TGTGCCAGCAGTGAATTTGTGTGGACCGGGGAGCTGTTTTTT. The whole variable domain, filled in from reference TRBV25-1 and TRBJ2-2, reads EADIYQTPRYLVIGTGKKITLECSQTMGHDKMYWYQQDPGMELHLIHYSYGVNSTEKGDLSSESTVSRIRTEHFPLTLESARPSHTSQYLCASSEFVWTGELFFGEGSRLTVL.